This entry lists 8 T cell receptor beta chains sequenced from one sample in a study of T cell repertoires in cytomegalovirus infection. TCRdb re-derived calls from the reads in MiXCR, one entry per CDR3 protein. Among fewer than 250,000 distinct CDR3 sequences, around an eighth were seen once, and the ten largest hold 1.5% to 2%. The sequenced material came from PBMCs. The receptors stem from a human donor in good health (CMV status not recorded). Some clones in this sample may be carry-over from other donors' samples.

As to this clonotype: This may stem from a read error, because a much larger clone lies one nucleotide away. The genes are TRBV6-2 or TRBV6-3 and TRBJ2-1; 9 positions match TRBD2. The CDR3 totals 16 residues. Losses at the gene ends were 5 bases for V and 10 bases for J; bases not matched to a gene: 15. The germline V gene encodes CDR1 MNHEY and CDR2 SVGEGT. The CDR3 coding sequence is TGTGCCAGCAGTATACTGAGGAGTAGCGGGAGCGACGAGCAGTTCTTC. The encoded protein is CASSILRSSGSDEQFF.

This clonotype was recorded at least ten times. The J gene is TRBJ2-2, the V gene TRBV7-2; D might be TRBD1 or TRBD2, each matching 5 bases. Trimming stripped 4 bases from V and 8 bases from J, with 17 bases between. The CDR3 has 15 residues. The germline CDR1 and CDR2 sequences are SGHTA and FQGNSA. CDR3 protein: CASSSGAPGQGELFF. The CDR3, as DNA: TGTGCCAGCAGCTCCGGGGCCCCCGGTCAGGGGGAGCTGTTTTTT.

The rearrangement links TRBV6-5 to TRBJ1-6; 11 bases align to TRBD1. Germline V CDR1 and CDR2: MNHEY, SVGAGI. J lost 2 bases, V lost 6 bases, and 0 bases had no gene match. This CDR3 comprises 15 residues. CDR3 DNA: TGTGCCAGCAGGGGACAGGGGGCCTATAATTCACCCCTCCACTTT. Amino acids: CASRGQGAYNSPLHF.

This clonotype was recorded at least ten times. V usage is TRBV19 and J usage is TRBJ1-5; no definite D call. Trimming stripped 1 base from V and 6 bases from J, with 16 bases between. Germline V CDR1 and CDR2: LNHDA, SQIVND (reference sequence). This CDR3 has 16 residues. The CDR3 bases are TGTGCCAGTAGTATAGTCGGGCGCGGGTTTGTTCAGCCCCAGCATTTT. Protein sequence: CASSIVGRGFVQPQHF.

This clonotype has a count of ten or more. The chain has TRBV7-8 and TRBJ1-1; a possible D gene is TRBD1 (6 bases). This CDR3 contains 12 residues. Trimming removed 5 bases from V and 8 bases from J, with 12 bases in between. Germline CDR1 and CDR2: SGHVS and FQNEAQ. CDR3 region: CASSPQGLEAFF. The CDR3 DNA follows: TGTGCCAGCAGCCCCCAGGGGTTGGAAGCTTTCTTT. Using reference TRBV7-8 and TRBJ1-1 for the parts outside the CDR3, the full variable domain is GAGVSQSPRYKVAKRGQDVALRCDPISGHVSLFWYQQALGQGPEFLTYFQNEAQLDKSGLPSDRFFAERPEGSVSTLKIQRTQQEDSAVYLCASSPQGLEAFFGQGTRLTVV.

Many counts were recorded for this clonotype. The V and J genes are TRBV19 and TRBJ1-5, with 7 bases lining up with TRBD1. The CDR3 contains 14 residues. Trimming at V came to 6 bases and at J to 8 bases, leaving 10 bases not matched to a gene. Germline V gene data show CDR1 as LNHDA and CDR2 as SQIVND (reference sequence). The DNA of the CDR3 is TGTGCCAGTAGCCCAGACAGGGATTTAAAGCCCCAGCATTTT. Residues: CASSPDRDLKPQHF.

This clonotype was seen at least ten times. The CDR3 protein is CASSLPLGVSYEQYF. The CDR3 DNA reads as TGTGCCAGCAGCTTACCCCTCGGGGTTTCCTACGAGCAGTACTTC. The V and J genes are TRBV7-2 and TRBJ2-7; D is possibly TRBD2 (5 bases). CDR1 is SGHTA, CDR2 FQGNSA, per germline. Trimming removed 2 bases from V and 1 base from J, with 12 bases in between. The CDR3 spans 15 residues.

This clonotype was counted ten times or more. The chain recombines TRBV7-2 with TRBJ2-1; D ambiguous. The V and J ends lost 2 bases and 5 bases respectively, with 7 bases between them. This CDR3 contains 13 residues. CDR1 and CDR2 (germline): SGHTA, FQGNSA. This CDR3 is CASSLNPHNEQFF. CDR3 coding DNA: TGTGCCAGCAGCTTAAACCCTCACAATGAGCAGTTCTTC.